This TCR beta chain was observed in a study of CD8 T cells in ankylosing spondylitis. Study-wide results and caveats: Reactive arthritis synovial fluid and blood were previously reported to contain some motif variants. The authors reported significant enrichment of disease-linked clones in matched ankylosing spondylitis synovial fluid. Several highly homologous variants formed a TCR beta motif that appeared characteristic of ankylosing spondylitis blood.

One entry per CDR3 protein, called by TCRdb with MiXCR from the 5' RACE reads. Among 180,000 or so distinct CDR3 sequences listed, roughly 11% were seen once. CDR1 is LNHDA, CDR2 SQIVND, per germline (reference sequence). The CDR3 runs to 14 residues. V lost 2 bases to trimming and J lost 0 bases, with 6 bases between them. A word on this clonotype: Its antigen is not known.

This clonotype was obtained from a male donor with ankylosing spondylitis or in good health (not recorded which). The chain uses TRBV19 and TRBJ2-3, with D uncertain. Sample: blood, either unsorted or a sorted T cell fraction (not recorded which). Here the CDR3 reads CASSISDSTDTQYF. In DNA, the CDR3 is TGTGCCAGTAGTATATCAGATAGCACAGATACGCAGTATTTT.